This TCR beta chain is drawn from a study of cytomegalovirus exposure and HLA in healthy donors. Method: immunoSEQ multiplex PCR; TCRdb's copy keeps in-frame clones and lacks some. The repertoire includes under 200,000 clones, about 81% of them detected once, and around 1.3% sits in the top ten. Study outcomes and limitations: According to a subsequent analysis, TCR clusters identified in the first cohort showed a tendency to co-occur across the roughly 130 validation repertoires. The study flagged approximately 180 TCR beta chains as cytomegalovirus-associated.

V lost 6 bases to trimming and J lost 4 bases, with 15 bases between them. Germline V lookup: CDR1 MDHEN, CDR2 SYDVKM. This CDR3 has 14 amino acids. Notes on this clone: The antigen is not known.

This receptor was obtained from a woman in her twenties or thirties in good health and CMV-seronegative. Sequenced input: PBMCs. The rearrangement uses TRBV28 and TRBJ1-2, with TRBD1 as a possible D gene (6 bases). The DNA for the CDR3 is TGTGCCAGCAGCTCCGGGACAAGGGCCTATGGCTACACCTTC. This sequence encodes CASSSGTRAYGYTF.